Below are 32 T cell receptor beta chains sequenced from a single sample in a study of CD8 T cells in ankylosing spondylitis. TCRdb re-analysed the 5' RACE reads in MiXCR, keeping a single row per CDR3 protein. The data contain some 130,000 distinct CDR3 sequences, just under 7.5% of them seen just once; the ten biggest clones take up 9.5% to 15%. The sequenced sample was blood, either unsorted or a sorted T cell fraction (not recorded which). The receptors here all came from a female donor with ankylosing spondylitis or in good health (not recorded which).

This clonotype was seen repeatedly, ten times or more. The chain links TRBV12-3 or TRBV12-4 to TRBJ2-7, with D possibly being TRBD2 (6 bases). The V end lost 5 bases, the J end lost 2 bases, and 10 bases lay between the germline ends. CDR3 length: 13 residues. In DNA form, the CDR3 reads TGTGCCAGCAGTGCCGGGAGAACCTACGAGCAGTACTTC. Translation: CASSAGRTYEQYF.

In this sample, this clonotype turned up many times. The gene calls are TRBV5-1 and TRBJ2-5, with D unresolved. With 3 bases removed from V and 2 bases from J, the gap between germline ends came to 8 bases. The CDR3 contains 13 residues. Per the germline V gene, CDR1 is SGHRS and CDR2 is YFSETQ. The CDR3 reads CASSSGSQETQYF. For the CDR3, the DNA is TGCGCCAGCAGCTCTGGTAGTCAAGAGACCCAGTACTTC.

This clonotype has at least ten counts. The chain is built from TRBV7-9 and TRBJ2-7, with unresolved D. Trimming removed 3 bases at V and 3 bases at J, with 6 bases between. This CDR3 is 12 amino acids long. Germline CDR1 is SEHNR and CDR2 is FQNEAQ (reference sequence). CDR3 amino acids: CASSFSGYEQYF. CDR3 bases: TGTGCCAGCAGCTTCAGTGGCTACGAGCAGTACTTC.

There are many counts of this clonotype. The CDR3: CASSQNSAGTDTQYF. The CDR3 DNA is TGTGCCAGCAGCCAAAATTCCGCGGGCACAGATACGCAGTATTTT. J is TRBJ2-3 and V is TRBV3-1; D gene ambiguous. In germline, CDR1 is LGHDT, CDR2 YNNKEL (reference sequence). V was cut by 2 bases and J by 1 base, with 10 bases left in between. This CDR3 region has 15 residues.

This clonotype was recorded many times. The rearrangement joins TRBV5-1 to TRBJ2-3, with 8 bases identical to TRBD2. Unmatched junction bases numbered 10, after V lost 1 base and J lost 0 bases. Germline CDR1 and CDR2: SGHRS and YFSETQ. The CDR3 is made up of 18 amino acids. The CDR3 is CASSLSGGPGVSTDTQYF. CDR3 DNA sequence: TGCGCCAGCAGCTTGAGCGGGGGCCCCGGAGTGAGCACAGATACGCAGTATTTT.

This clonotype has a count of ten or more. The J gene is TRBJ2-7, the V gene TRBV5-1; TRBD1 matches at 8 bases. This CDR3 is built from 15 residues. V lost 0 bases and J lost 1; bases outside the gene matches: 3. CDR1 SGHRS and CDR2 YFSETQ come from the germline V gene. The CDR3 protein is CASSLATGGSYEQYF. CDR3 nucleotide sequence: TGCGCCAGCAGCTTGGCCACAGGGGGTTCCTACGAGCAGTACTTC. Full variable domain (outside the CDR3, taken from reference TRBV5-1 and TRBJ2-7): KAGVTQTPRYLIKTRGQQVTLSCSPISGHRSVSWYQQTPGQGLQFLFEYFSETQRNKGNFPGRFSGRQFSNSRSEMNVSTLELGDSALYLCASSLATGGSYEQYFGPGTRLTVT.

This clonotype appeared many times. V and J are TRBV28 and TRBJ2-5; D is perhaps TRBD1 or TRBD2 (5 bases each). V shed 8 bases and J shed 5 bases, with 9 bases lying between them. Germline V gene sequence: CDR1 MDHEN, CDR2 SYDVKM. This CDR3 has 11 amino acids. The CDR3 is CASGGWETQYF. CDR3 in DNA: TGTGCCAGCGGGGGTTGGGAGACCCAGTACTTC.

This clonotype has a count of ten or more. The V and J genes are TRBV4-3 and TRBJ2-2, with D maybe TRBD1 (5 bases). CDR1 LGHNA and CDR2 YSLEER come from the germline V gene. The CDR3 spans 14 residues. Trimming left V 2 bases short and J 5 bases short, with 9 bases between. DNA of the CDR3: TGCGCCAGCAGCCAACTCGGACATACCGGGGAGCTGTTTTTT. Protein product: CASSQLGHTGELFF.

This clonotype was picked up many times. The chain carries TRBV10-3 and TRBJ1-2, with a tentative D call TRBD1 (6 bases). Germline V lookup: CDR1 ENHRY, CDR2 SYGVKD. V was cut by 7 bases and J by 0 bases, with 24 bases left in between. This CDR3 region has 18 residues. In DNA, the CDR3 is TGTGCCATCAATTCCGGGACACGAATAAAAAGGACTAACTATGGCTACACCTTC. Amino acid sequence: CAINSGTRIKRTNYGYTF.

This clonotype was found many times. The CDR3 sequence is CASSVVGGADTQYF. DNA of the CDR3: TGTGCCAGCAGCGTAGTCGGGGGAGCTGATACGCAGTATTTT. The J gene is TRBJ2-3, the V gene TRBV9; the D gene is possibly TRBD2 (6 bases). V lost 0 bases and J 6 bases, leaving 11 bases between the germline ends. CDR1 and CDR2 (germline): SGDLS, YYNGEE. The CDR3 loop spans 14 amino acids.

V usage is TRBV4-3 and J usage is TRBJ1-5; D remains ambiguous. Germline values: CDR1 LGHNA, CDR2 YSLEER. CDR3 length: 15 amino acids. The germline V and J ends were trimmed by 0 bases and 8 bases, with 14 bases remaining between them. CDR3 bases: TGCGCCAGCAGCCAAGATTCCACACCCTGGGAGCCCCAGCATTTT. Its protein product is CASSQDSTPWEPQHF.

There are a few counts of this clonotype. Here the CDR3 reads CASSAAGTGELFF. The CDR3, as DNA: TGTGCCAGCAGCGCTGCAGGCACCGGGGAGCTGTTTTTT. The rearrangement uses TRBV7-9 and TRBJ2-2; no definite D call. Germline V gene lookup returns CDR1 SEHNR and CDR2 FQNEAQ (reference sequence). CDR3 size: 13 residues. Trimming shortened V by 5 bases and J by 4 bases, and 8 bases separated the two germline ends.

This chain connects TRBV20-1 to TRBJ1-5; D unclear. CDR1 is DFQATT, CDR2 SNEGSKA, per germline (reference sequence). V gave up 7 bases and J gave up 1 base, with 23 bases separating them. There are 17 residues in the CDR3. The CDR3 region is CSVRAARSPLSNQPQHF. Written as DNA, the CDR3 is TGCAGTGTGAGGGCGGCCCGAAGCCCCTTAAGCAATCAGCCCCAGCATTTT.

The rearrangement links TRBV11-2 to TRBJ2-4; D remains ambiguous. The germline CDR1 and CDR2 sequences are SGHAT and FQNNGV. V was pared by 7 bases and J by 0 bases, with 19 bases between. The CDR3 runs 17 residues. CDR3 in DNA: TGTGCCAGCACCGATCAACTCCAGCCCTTAGCCAAAAACATTCAGTACTTC. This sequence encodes CASTDQLQPLAKNIQYF.

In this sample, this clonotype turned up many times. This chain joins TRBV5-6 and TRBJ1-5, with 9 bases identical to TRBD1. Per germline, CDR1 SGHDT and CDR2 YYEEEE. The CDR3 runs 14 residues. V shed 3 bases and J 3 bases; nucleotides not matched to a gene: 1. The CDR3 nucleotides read TGTGCCAGCAGCTACAGGGGGCACAATCAGCCCCAGCATTTT. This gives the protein CASSYRGHNQPQHF.

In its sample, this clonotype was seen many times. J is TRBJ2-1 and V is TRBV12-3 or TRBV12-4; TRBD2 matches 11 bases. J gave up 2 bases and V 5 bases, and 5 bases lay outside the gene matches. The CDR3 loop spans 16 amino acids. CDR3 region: CASSLSGGAAYNEQFF. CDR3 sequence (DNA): TGTGCCAGCAGTCTTAGCGGGGGGGCAGCCTACAATGAGCAGTTCTTC.

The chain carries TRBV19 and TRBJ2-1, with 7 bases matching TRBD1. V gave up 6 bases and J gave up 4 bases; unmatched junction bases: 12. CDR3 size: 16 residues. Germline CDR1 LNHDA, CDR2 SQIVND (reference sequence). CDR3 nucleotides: TGTGCCAGTAGGAATATAAGGACAGGTCTTTACAATGAGCAGTTCTTC. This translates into CASRNIRTGLYNEQFF.

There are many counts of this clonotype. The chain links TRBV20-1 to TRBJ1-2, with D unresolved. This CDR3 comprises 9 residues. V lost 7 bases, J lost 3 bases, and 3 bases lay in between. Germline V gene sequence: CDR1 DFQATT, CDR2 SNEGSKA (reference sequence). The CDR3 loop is CSEDYGYTF. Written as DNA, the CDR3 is TGCAGTGAGGACTATGGCTACACCTTC.

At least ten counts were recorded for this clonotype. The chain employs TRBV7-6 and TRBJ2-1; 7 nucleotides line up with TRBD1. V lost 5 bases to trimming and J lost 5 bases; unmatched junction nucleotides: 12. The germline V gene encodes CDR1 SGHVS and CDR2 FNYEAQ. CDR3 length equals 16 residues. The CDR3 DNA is TGTGCCAGCAGCCAGAAACCGGGACAGCCCAACAATGAGCAGTTCTTC. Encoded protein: CASSQKPGQPNNEQFF.

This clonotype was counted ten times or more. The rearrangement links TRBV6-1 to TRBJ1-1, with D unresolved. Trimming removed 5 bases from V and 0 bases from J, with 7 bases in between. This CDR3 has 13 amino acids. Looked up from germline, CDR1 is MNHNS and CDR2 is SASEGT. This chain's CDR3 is CASSTDMNTEAFF. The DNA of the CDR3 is TGTGCCAGCAGTACAGATATGAACACTGAAGCTTTCTTT.

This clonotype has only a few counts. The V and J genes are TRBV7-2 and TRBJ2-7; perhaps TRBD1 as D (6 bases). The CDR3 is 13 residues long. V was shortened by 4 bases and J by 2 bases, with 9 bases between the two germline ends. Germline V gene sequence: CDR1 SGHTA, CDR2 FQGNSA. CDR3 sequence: CASSSDRTYEQYF. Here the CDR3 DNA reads TGTGCCAGCAGCTCAGACAGGACCTACGAGCAGTACTTC.

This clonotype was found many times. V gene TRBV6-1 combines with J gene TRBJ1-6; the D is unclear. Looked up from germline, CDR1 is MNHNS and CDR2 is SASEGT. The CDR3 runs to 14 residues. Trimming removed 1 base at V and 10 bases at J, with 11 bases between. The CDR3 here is CASSEGTGGSPLHF. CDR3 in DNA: TGTGCCAGCAGTGAAGGGACCGGCGGCTCACCCCTCCACTTT.

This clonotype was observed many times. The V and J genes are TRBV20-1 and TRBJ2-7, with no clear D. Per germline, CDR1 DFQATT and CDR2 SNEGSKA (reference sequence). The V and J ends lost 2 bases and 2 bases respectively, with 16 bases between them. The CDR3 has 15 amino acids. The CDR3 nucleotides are TGCAGTGCTAGAAGGATAGAGGACGTAGCCTACGAGCAGTACTTC. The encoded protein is CSARRIEDVAYEQYF.

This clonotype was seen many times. The CDR3 nucleotides are TGCGCCAGCAGCTTGGATAGCGGGCCAGGGGGTCGAGAGACCCAGTACTTC. Translation: CASSLDSGPGGRETQYF. The chain recombines TRBV5-1 with TRBJ2-5; TRBD1 or TRBD2 may be the D gene (7 bases each). Trimming pared 0 bases from V and 4 bases from J, leaving 19 bases between. The germline CDR1 and CDR2 sequences are SGHRS and YFSETQ. The CDR3 has 17 amino acids.

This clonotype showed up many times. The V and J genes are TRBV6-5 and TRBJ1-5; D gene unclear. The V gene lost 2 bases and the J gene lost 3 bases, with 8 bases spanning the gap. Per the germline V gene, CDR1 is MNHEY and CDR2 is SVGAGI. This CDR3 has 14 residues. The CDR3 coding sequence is TGTGCCAGCAGTTACGGGCCCTTCAATCAGCCCCAGCATTTT. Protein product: CASSYGPFNQPQHF.

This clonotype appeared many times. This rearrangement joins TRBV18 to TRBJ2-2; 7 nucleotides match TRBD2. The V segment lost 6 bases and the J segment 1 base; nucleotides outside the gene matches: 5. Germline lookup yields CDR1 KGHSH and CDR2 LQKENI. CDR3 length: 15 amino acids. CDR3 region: CASSPGLQNTGELFF. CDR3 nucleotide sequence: TGTGCCAGCTCCCCGGGACTACAGAACACCGGGGAGCTGTTTTTT.

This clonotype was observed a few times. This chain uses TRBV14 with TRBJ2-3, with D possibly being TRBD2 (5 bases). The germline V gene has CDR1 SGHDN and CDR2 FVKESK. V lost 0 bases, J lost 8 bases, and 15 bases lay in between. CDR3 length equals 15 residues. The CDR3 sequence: CASSQDWTGQGTQYF. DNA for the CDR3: TGTGCCAGCAGCCAAGATTGGACTGGCCAAGGTACGCAGTATTTT.

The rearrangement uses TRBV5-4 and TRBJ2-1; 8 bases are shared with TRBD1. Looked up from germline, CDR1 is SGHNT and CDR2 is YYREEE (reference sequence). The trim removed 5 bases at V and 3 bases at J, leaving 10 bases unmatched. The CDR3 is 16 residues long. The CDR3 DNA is TGTGCCAGCAGAAAGGACAGGGCCCTGCTCTACAATGAGCAGTTCTTC. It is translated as CASRKDRALLYNEQFF. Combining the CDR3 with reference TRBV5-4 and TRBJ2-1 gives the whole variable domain ETGVTQSPTHLIKTRGQQVTLRCSSQSGHNTVSWYQQALGQGPQFIFQYYREEENGRGNFPPRFSGLQFPNYSSELNVNALELDDSALYLCASRKDRALLYNEQFFGPGTRLTVL.

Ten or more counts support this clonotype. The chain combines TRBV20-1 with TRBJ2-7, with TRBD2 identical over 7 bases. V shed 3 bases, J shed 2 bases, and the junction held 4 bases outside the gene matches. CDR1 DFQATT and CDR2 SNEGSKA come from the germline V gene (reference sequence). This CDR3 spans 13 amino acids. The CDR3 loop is CSASGTNTYEQYF. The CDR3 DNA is TGCAGTGCTAGCGGGACTAATACCTACGAGCAGTACTTC.

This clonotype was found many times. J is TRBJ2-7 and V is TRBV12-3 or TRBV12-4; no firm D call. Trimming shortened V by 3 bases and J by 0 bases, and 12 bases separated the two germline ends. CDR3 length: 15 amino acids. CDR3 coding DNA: TGTGCCAGCAGTTTGGGTCGCGGCGGCTCCTACGAGCAGTACTTC. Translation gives CASSLGRGGSYEQYF.

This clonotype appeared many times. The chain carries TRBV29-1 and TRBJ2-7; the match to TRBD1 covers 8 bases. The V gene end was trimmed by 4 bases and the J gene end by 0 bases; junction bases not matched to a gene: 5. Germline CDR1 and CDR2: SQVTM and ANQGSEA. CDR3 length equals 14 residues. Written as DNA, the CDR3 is TGCAGCGTTGCCACAGGGGGTTCCTCCTACGAGCAGTACTTC. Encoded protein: CSVATGGSSYEQYF.

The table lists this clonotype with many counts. The CDR3 reads CASSLAPPGLAGPYHVHTDTQYF. The CDR3 DNA sequence: TGTGCCAGCAGCTTAGCCCCCCCGGGCCTAGCGGGGCCCTACCACGTTCACACAGATACGCAGTATTTT. This chain connects TRBV11-1 to TRBJ2-3; the match to TRBD2 covers 9 bases. V gave up 0 bases and J gave up 2 bases; unmatched junction bases: 24. Germline V lookup: CDR1 SGHAT, CDR2 FQDESV (reference sequence). The CDR3 totals 23 residues.